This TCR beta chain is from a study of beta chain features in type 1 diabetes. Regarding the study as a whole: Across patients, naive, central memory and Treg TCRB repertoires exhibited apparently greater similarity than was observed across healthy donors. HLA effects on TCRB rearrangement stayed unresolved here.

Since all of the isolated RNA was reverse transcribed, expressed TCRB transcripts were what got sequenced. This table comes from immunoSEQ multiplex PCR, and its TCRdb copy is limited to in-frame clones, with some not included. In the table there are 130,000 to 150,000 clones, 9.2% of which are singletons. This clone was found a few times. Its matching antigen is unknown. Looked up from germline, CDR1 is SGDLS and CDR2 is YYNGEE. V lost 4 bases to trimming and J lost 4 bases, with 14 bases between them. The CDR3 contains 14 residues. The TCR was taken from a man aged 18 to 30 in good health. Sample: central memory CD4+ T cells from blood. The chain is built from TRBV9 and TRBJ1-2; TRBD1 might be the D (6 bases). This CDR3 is CASSLQGEGYGYTF. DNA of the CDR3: TGTGCCAGCAGCCTACAGGGAGAAGGCTATGGCTACACCTTC.